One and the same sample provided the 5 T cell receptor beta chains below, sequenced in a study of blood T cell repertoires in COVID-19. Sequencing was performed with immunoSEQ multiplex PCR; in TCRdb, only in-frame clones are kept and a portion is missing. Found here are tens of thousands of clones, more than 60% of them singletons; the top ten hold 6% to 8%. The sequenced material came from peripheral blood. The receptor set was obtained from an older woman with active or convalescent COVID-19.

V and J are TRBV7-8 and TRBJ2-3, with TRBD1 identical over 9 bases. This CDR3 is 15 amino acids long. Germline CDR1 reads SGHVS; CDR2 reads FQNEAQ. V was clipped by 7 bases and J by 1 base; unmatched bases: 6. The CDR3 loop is CASTPRDRGTDTQYF. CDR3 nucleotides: TGTGCCAGCACCCCCCGGGACAGGGGCACAGATACGCAGTATTTT.

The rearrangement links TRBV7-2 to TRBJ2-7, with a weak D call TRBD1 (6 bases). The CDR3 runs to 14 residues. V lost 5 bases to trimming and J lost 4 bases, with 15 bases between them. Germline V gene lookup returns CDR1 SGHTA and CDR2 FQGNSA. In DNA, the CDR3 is TGTGCCAGCAGCCCGCAACAGGGTCGTTACGAGCAGTACTTC. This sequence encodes CASSPQQGRYEQYF.

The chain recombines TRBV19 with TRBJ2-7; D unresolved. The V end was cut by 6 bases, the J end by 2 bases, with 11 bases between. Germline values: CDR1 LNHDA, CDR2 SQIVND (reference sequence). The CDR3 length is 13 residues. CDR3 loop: CASRERQTYEQYF. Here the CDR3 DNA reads TGTGCCAGTAGAGAAAGACAAACCTACGAGCAGTACTTC.

The CDR3 coding sequence is TGTGCCAGCTCACCATTAGGGGGGGCTTCTGAAAAACTGTTTTTT. Protein: CASSPLGGASEKLFF. The V gene is TRBV18, the J gene TRBJ1-4, with D possibly TRBD1 on 6 matching bases. CDR1 is KGHSH, CDR2 LQKENI, per germline. Trimming shortened V by 2 bases and J by 7 bases, and 14 bases separated the two germline ends. This CDR3 spans 15 amino acids.

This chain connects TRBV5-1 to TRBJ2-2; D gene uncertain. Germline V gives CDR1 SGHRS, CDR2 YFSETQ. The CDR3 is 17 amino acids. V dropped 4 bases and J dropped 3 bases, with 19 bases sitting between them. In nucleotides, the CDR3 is TGCGCCAGCAGCCTGGGCCCCGCGGCCCTTGACACCGGGGAGCTGTTTTTT. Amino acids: CASSLGPAALDTGELFF.